One sample yielded the 14 T cell receptor beta chains listed below, sequenced in a study of cytomegalovirus exposure and HLA in healthy donors. The assay was immunoSEQ multiplex PCR, and TCRdb's table has in-frame clones only and misses some. Of over 150,000 clones in the sample, approximately 86% were seen once. The source material was PBMCs. The receptors were gathered from a man between 18 and 35 years old in good health and CMV-seropositive.

This rearrangement joins TRBV27 to TRBJ2-3; possibly TRBD2 for D (6 bases). Per the germline V gene, CDR1 is MNHEY and CDR2 is SMNVEV (reference sequence). CDR3 length: 14 amino acids. The V gene lost 6 bases and the J gene lost 11 bases, with 21 bases spanning the gap. The CDR3 is CASRRNSGPVVQYF. The CDR3 region has the DNA TGTGCCAGCAGACGAAATAGCGGACCCGTTGTGCAGTATTTT.

The chain couples TRBV7-2 to TRBJ1-1, with TRBD1 identical over 9 bases. This CDR3 has 15 amino acids. V lost 3 bases, J lost 5 bases, and 7 bases stayed unmatched. Germline V CDR1 and CDR2: SGHTA, FQGNSA. CDR3 residues: CASSFSGQGFTEAFF. For the CDR3, the DNA is TGTGCCAGCAGCTTCTCGGGACAGGGTTTTACTGAAGCTTTCTTT.

The sample holds one count of this clone. This chain uses TRBV7-8 with TRBJ2-5; a possible D gene is TRBD1 (6 bases). The CDR3 contains 15 residues. Germline values: CDR1 SGHVS, CDR2 FQNEAQ. Trimming stripped 4 bases from V and 5 bases from J, with 17 bases between. CDR3 region: CASSSSWGRLETQYF. Here the CDR3 DNA reads TGTGCCAGCAGCTCCTCCTGGGGGCGCTTGGAGACCCAGTACTTC.

The chain carries TRBV5-1 and TRBJ1-4, with 7 bases aligning to TRBD1. CDR3 length: 15 amino acids. Germline CDR1 SGHRS, CDR2 YFSETQ. After removal of 0 bases from V and 6 bases from J, the junction contained 5 bases not matched to a gene. Here the CDR3 reads CASSLADRDDEKLFF. The CDR3 DNA sequence: TGCGCCAGCAGCTTGGCCGACAGGGATGATGAAAAACTGTTTTTT.

J is TRBJ1-1 and V is TRBV5-1; 8 positions match TRBD1. The CDR3 contains 14 residues. Germline V gene sequence: CDR1 SGHRS, CDR2 YFSETQ. V shed 4 bases and J 7 bases; nucleotides not matched to a gene: 9. The CDR3 sequence: CASSVTGVRDEAFF. Here the CDR3 DNA reads TGCGCCAGCAGCGTGACAGGGGTGAGGGATGAAGCTTTCTTT. The full variable domain, rest sourced from reference TRBV5-1 and TRBJ1-1, is KAGVTQTPRYLIKTRGQQVTLSCSPISGHRSVSWYQQTPGQGLQFLFEYFSETQRNKGNFPGRFSGRQFSNSRSEMNVSTLELGDSALYLCASSVTGVRDEAFFGQGTRLTVV.

V gene TRBV4-3 combines with J gene TRBJ2-1, with D perhaps TRBD1 (6 bases). This CDR3 has 14 amino acids. Trimming shortened V by 6 bases and J by 1 base, and 10 bases separated the two germline ends. CDR1 and CDR2 (germline): LGHNA, YSLEER. CDR3 region: CASRPGTSYNEQFF. Here the CDR3 DNA reads TGCGCCAGCAGACCAGGGACATCCTACAATGAGCAGTTCTTC.

The rearrangement uses TRBV29-1 and TRBJ1-2; 9 nucleotides align to TRBD1. CDR1 and CDR2 from the germline V gene are SQVTM and ANQGSEA. The CDR3 runs to 13 residues. V shed 6 bases, J shed 6 bases, and the junction held 8 bases outside the gene matches. The CDR3 loop reads CSVTRTGDDGYTF. The CDR3 coding sequence is TGCAGCGTGACAAGGACAGGGGACGATGGCTACACCTTC.

The chain combines TRBV18 with TRBJ2-3; D is possibly TRBD2 (5 bases). The germline V gene has CDR1 KGHSH and CDR2 LQKENI. The CDR3 totals 15 residues. The V end lost 0 bases, the J end lost 1 base, and 8 bases lay between the germline ends. The CDR3 coding sequence is TGTGCCAGCTCACCACCCCTAGCAGGCACAGATACGCAGTATTTT. Protein sequence: CASSPPLAGTDTQYF.

The table lists this clone with a count of one. The chain links TRBV4-3 to TRBJ2-7; a possible D gene is TRBD1 (6 bases). Looked up from germline, CDR1 is LGHNA and CDR2 is YSLEER. This CDR3 region has 13 residues. V was pared by 0 bases and J by 6 bases, with 9 bases between. The CDR3, as DNA: TGCGCCAGCAGCCAAGATCCCAGGGGCGAGCAGTACTTC. It specifies CASSQDPRGEQYF.

This chain joins TRBV7-3 and TRBJ1-2; TRBD1 matches at 8 bases. CDR3 size: 16 residues. Trimming cost V 5 bases and J 7 bases; bases outside gene matches: 15. Germline assignment: CDR1 SGHTA and CDR2 FQGTGA. Written as DNA, the CDR3 is TGTGCCAGCAGCCCGACCCCACTGACAGGGGCCTCTGGCTACACCTTC. Translating it yields CASSPTPLTGASGYTF.

V gene TRBV29-1 combines with J gene TRBJ2-1; maybe TRBD1 (5 bases). The CDR3 consists of 16 residues. Germline V gives CDR1 SQVTM, CDR2 ANQGSEA. V was trimmed by 4 bases and J by 0 bases, leaving 16 bases between them. The CDR3: CSVVDSDKSSYNEQFF. The CDR3, as DNA: TGCAGCGTTGTAGACTCGGACAAGAGCTCCTACAATGAGCAGTTCTTC.

This clone was observed a few times. The genes are TRBV6-4 and TRBJ1-6; D is possibly TRBD1 (5 bases). V lost 2 bases to trimming and J lost 7 bases, with 9 bases between them. This CDR3 is 14 amino acids long. Germline lookup yields CDR1 MRHNA and CDR2 SNTAGT. CDR3 sequence reads: CASSDGQGNSPLHF. The CDR3, as DNA: TGTGCCAGCAGTGACGGGCAGGGCAATTCACCCCTCCACTTT.

This clone was seen a single time. The rearrangement links TRBV18 to TRBJ2-7; 7 nucleotides agree with TRBD1. The trim removed 5 bases at V and 0 bases at J, leaving 4 bases unmatched. The CDR3 covers 14 residues. CDR1 is KGHSH and CDR2 is LQKENI in the germline V gene. The CDR3 loop is CASSGDSLSYEQYF. The CDR3 region has the DNA TGTGCCAGCTCAGGGGACAGCCTCTCCTACGAGCAGTACTTC.

CDR3 DNA: TGTGCCAGCGCCAGAATACAAGCGGCCTATGGCTACACCTTC. This gives the protein CASARIQAAYGYTF. V gene TRBV6-5 combines with J gene TRBJ1-2; D gene ambiguous. This CDR3 has 14 residues. Trimming pared 8 bases from V and 4 bases from J, leaving 17 bases between. Looked up from germline, CDR1 is MNHEY and CDR2 is SVGAGI.